Shown below are 23 T cell receptor beta chains from a single sample sequenced in a study of response to subunit inactivated influenza vaccine. TCRdb analysed the RT-PCR reads with MiXCR anew, one entry per CDR3 protein. The sample consists of under 550,000 distinct CDR3 sequences, approximately 7.8% of them appearing once. The material was PBMCs from blood, obtained around 2 years after vaccination. The receptor set was obtained from a man aged 50 to 69 who received an inactivated influenza vaccine.

This clonotype was detected many times. This chain links TRBV18 with TRBJ1-1; D remains ambiguous. From germline, CDR1 is KGHSH and CDR2 LQKENI. The ends were cut back, 3 bases at V and 0 bases at J, with 5 bases in the middle. CDR3 size: 13 residues. The CDR3 reads CASSPNMNTEAFF. The CDR3 nucleotides are TGTGCCAGCTCACCGAATATGAACACTGAAGCTTTCTTT.

The sample holds a few counts of this clonotype. The chain uses TRBV20-1 and TRBJ2-5, with a possible D match to TRBD2 (5 bases). The CDR3 covers 13 residues. The germline V and J ends were trimmed by 6 bases and 4 bases, with 15 bases remaining between them. CDR1 and CDR2 (germline): DFQATT, SNEGSKA (reference sequence). CDR3 coding DNA: TGCAGTGCCAGACTACCGGGCGGAGAGACCCAGTACTTC. This encodes CSARLPGGETQYF.

This clonotype was seen a few times. V and J are TRBV6-2 or TRBV6-3 and TRBJ2-5; 9 bases line up with TRBD1. CDR1 and CDR2 (germline): MNHEY, SVGEGT. The CDR3 extends over 16 amino acids. Germline trimming cut 2 bases from V and 7 bases from J; bases unmatched to any gene: 11. The CDR3 DNA follows: TGTGCCAGCAGTTACGTGGACAGGGGCCCGCGCGGGACCCAGTACTTC. Translating gives CASSYVDRGPRGTQYF.

At least ten counts were recorded for this clonotype. This chain uses TRBV27 with TRBJ2-2; no definite D call. CDR3 size: 11 residues. V shed 7 bases and J shed 4 bases, with 4 bases lying between them. Germline CDR1 MNHEY, CDR2 SMNVEV (reference sequence). The CDR3 loop is CASTSTGELFF. The CDR3 DNA follows: TGTGCCAGCACCAGCACCGGGGAGCTGTTTTTT.

The chain carries TRBV25-1 and TRBJ2-7; 9 bases align to TRBD1. This CDR3 spans 14 amino acids. The V gene end was trimmed by 3 bases and the J gene end by 3 bases; junction bases not matched to a gene: 3. Germline V gene data show CDR1 as MGHDK and CDR2 as SYGVNS. The CDR3 here is CASSDGQGSYEQYF. The CDR3 nucleotides read TGTGCCAGCAGTGACGGACAGGGGAGCTACGAGCAGTACTTC.

This clonotype has ten or more counts. V gene TRBV7-8 combines with J gene TRBJ2-3, with D uncertain. Germline V gene sequence: CDR1 SGHVS, CDR2 FQNEAQ. The CDR3 covers 11 residues. Trimming took off 6 bases at V and 6 bases at J, with 7 bases between the two ends. CDR3 nucleotides: TGTGCCAGCAGTATAGTGGATACGCAGTATTTT. Residues: CASSIVDTQYF.

This clonotype was seen only a few times. The rearrangement links TRBV6-2 or TRBV6-3 to TRBJ2-7; TRBD1 aligns across 9 bases. CDR1 is MNHEY and CDR2 is SVGEGT in the germline V gene. The CDR3 extends over 13 amino acids. V gave up 6 bases and J gave up 6 bases; unmatched junction bases: 6. The CDR3 here is CASRSTGGGEQYF. The DNA of the CDR3 is TGTGCCAGCAGATCCACAGGGGGCGGCGAGCAGTACTTC.

This clonotype was counted between two and nine times. The J gene is TRBJ2-7, the V gene TRBV4-3; D may correspond to TRBD1 or TRBD2 (5 bases each). Per the germline V gene, CDR1 is LGHNA and CDR2 is YSLEER. This CDR3 is built from 13 residues. V dropped 0 bases and J dropped 6 bases, with 9 bases sitting between them. CDR3 nucleotides: TGCGCCAGCAGCCAAGACCGGGGCTCCGAGCAGTACTTC. This translates into CASSQDRGSEQYF.

The CDR3 spells CATSDLQDRAGQFF. In DNA, the CDR3 is TGTGCCACCAGTGATTTACAGGACAGGGCAGGGCAGTTCTTC. J is TRBJ2-1 and V is TRBV24-1, with TRBD1 identical over 8 bases. The CDR3 spans 14 residues. Looked up from germline, CDR1 is KGHDR and CDR2 is SFDVKD. V gave up 1 base and J gave up 12 bases; unmatched junction bases: 7.

The chain recombines TRBV7-2 with TRBJ2-3; 7 positions match TRBD1. CDR1 and CDR2 from the germline V gene are SGHTA and FQGNSA. The V segment lost 2 bases and the J segment 7 bases; nucleotides outside the gene matches: 6. This CDR3 spans 14 amino acids. CDR3 coding DNA: TGTGCCAGCAGCTTATTTTCGGGACAGCATACGCAGTATTTT. Translated, it gives CASSLFSGQHTQYF.

The genes are TRBV5-1 and TRBJ2-7; either TRBD1 or TRBD2 may fit D (6 bases each). This CDR3 region has 15 residues. Germline CDR1 and CDR2: SGHRS and YFSETQ. V was cut by 0 bases and J by 2 bases, with 12 bases left in between. CDR3 DNA: TGCGCCAGCAGCTTGGGGGCGGGACACCCCTACGAGCAGTACTTC. Its protein is CASSLGAGHPYEQYF. The variable domain in full, completed from reference TRBV5-1 and TRBJ2-7, reads KAGVTQTPRYLIKTRGQQVTLSCSPISGHRSVSWYQQTPGQGLQFLFEYFSETQRNKGNFPGRFSGRQFSNSRSEMNVSTLELGDSALYLCASSLGAGHPYEQYFGPGTRLTVT.

Many counts were recorded for this clonotype. This chain joins TRBV20-1 and TRBJ2-3, with a possible D match to TRBD2 (5 bases). The CDR3 covers 13 residues. V lost 1 base and J lost 4, with 9 bases in between. Germline V lookup: CDR1 DFQATT, CDR2 SNEGSKA (reference sequence). The CDR3 region has the DNA TGCAGTGCTAGAGTGCTGAGGGCAGATACGCAGTATTTT. This codes for CSARVLRADTQYF.

This clonotype turned up a few times. The gene calls are TRBV15 and TRBJ1-5, with D tentatively TRBD1 (5 bases). The CDR3 runs 18 residues. Germline V lookup: CDR1 LNHNV, CDR2 YYDKDF (reference sequence). V gave up 5 bases and J gave up 3 bases, with 23 bases separating them. CDR3 sequence (DNA): TGTGCCACCAGCCCTCGGGGCGGGAAGGGCACCCACAATCAGCCCCAGCATTTT. Its protein product is CATSPRGGKGTHNQPQHF.

The rearrangement uses TRBV7-9 and TRBJ1-4, with a tentative D call TRBD1 (5 bases). CDR3 size: 15 residues. CDR1 and CDR2 (germline): SEHNR, FQNEAQ (reference sequence). The V gene lost 5 bases and the J gene lost 5 bases, with 15 bases spanning the gap. CDR3 protein: CASSARGSLNEKLFF. DNA for the CDR3: TGTGCCAGCAGCGCACGGGGCAGTCTAAATGAAAAACTGTTTTTT.

The chain links TRBV6-5 to TRBJ2-1; 8 bases fit TRBD2. The germline V gene encodes CDR1 MNHEY and CDR2 SVGAGI. The CDR3 sequence is 16 residues long. V dropped 4 bases and J dropped 0; count of bases not matched to a gene: 5. CDR3 sequence reads: CASSFRGRSSYNEQFF. CDR3 coding DNA: TGTGCCAGCAGTTTCCGCGGGAGGAGCTCCTACAATGAGCAGTTCTTC.

This clonotype was observed a few times. The chain links TRBV7-9 to TRBJ2-7; D ambiguous. The ends were cut back, 6 bases at V and 2 bases at J, with 11 bases in the middle. This CDR3 has 13 amino acids. In germline, CDR1 is SEHNR, CDR2 FQNEAQ (reference sequence). The CDR3 sequence: CASSFPGPYEQYF. The CDR3 DNA follows: TGTGCCAGCAGTTTCCCCGGGCCCTACGAGCAGTACTTC.

This clonotype was detected many times. V gene TRBV4-3 combines with J gene TRBJ2-2, with 9 bases lining up with TRBD1. The CDR3 loop spans 17 amino acids. CDR1 and CDR2 (germline): LGHNA, YSLEER. V shed 2 bases, J shed 5 bases, and the junction held 9 bases outside the gene matches. In DNA form, the CDR3 reads TGCGCCAGCAGCCAATTACCACAGGGGGCAGGAACCGGGGAGCTGTTTTTT. Its protein is CASSQLPQGAGTGELFF.

This clonotype has just a few counts. This chain joins TRBV14 and TRBJ2-7, with 9 bases that match TRBD1. CDR3 length equals 12 residues. Trimming cost V 10 bases and J 4 bases; bases outside gene matches: 5. In germline, CDR1 is SGHDN, CDR2 FVKESK. CDR3 protein: CATGTGRYEQYF. The DNA for the CDR3 is TGTGCCACGGGGACAGGGAGGTACGAGCAGTACTTC.

About this clonotype itself: At one end, the junction sequence differs from germline, possibly due to a read error. This sequence joins TRBV7-2 and TRBJ2-3; 14 bases map to TRBD2. The CDR3 length is 16 residues. Looked up from germline, CDR1 is SGHTA and CDR2 is FQGNSA. Written as DNA, the CDR3 is TGTGCCAGCAGCTCAACCCCGGGACTAGCGGGAGTTACGCAGTCTTTT. As protein: CASSSTPGLAGVTQSF.

This clonotype was seen repeatedly, ten times or more. In DNA form, the CDR3 reads TGTGCCAGCAGTTACTCGGAGGGGGGGAGCAATCAGCCCCAGCATTTT. It yields the protein CASSYSEGGSNQPQHF. The J gene is TRBJ1-5, the V gene TRBV6-5; possible D gene TRBD1, 6 bases. CDR3 size: 16 residues. Deletions cut 0 bases from V and 1 base from J, with 10 bases between. CDR1 is MNHEY, CDR2 SVGAGI, per germline.

This clonotype has only a few counts. The chain recombines TRBV4-3 with TRBJ2-3, with 9 bases lining up with TRBD2. J gave up 4 bases and V 3 bases, and 2 bases lay outside the gene matches. This CDR3 spans 14 amino acids. Germline CDR1 reads LGHNA; CDR2 reads YSLEER. CDR3 sequence (DNA): TGCGCCAGCAGCCAGGGACTAGCTTCAGATACGCAGTATTTT. Translation gives CASSQGLASDTQYF.

This clonotype was observed at least ten times. The V gene is TRBV20-1, the J gene TRBJ2-3, with D unclear. Trimming removed 3 bases at V and 1 base at J, with 11 bases between. Germline CDR1 reads DFQATT; CDR2 reads SNEGSKA (reference sequence). The CDR3 has 14 amino acids. CDR3 in DNA: TGCAGTGCTAGCACAGCGATCGGCACAGATACGCAGTATTTT. Residues: CSASTAIGTDTQYF.

This clonotype was counted only a few times. V usage is TRBV2 and J usage is TRBJ2-2; 8 bases fit TRBD1. V lost 7 bases, J lost 5 bases, and 9 bases stayed unmatched. CDR1 is SNHLY, CDR2 FYNNEI, per germline. The CDR3 sequence is 15 residues long. The CDR3 sequence: CASTYRTGRTGELFF. The DNA of the CDR3 is TGTGCCAGCACCTACCGGACAGGGAGGACCGGGGAGCTGTTTTTT.